Below are 28 T cell receptor beta chains sequenced from a single sample in a study of T cells in Graves' hyperthyroidism and ophthalmopathy. There were TCR beta CDR3 regions amplified from RNA transcripts. The HTBI primer set drove a first-round RT-PCR of the TCR CDR3. TCRdb used MiXCR to reprocess the multiplex PCR reads, holding one entry per CDR3 protein. The sample includes 350,000 to 450,000 distinct CDR3 sequences, approximately 15% of them seen just once. Sequencing was done on a sample of blood. These receptors were collected from a woman in her sixties with Graves' hyperthyroidism.

This clonotype was seen many times. This chain links TRBV12-3 or TRBV12-4 with TRBJ2-1; perhaps D is TRBD1 or TRBD2 (5 bases each). Trimming took 6 bases from V and 8 from J, leaving 8 bases between them. The CDR3 extends over 11 amino acids. Written as DNA, the CDR3 is TGTGCCAGCAGGGGACGCGATGAGCAGTTCTTC. Translating it yields CASRGRDEQFF.

The sample holds many counts of this clonotype. The V gene is TRBV30, the J gene TRBJ2-7, with 8 bases lining up with TRBD1. Germline assignment: CDR1 GTSNPN and CDR2 SVGIG (reference sequence). V lost 4 bases and J lost 0; bases outside the gene matches: 2. This CDR3 has 13 amino acids. CDR3 sequence (DNA): TGTGCCTGGACAGGGGGCCTCTCCTACGAGCAGTACTTC. Its translation is CAWTGGLSYEQYF.

The J gene is TRBJ2-1, the V gene TRBV7-8; D gene unclear. V was shortened by 5 bases and J by 2 bases, with 16 bases between the two germline ends. Germline CDR1 and CDR2: SGHVS and FQNEAQ. CDR3 length: 16 residues. The CDR3 here is CASSVKPVGPYNEQFF. As DNA, the CDR3 is TGTGCCAGCAGCGTAAAGCCAGTTGGCCCCTACAATGAGCAGTTCTTC.

The table lists this clonotype with many counts. The chain is built from TRBV11-2 and TRBJ2-1; 10 nucleotides line up with TRBD2. The CDR3 is made up of 14 amino acids. Trimming took 5 bases from V and 4 from J; bases not matched to a gene: 2. Germline loops: CDR1 SGHAT, CDR2 FQNNGV. CDR3 residues: CASSVSGRYNEQFF. The CDR3 coding sequence is TGTGCCAGCAGCGTTAGCGGGAGGTACAATGAGCAGTTCTTC.

This clonotype was recorded a few times. V and J are TRBV6-1 and TRBJ1-5; TRBD1 aligns across 8 bases. The V segment lost 6 bases and the J segment 2 bases; nucleotides outside the gene matches: 6. There are 15 residues in the CDR3. Germline CDR1 and CDR2: MNHNS and SASEGT. The CDR3 here is CASRPGQAGNQPQHF. CDR3 bases: TGTGCCAGCAGACCGGGACAGGCTGGCAATCAGCCCCAGCATTTT.

The V call is TRBV20-1, the J call TRBJ1-6, with D uncertain. The CDR3 covers 15 residues. The germline V gene encodes CDR1 DFQATT and CDR2 SNEGSKA (reference sequence). V dropped 3 bases and J dropped 0 bases, with 9 bases sitting between them. For the CDR3, the DNA is TGCAGTGCTAGTACATTGAGCTCCTATAATTCACCCCTCCACTTT. Its protein is CSASTLSSYNSPLHF.

This clonotype has just a few counts. Given a much more abundant clone one base away, this may be a read error. The genes are TRBV7-9 and TRBJ2-7, with 8 bases matching TRBD2. CDR3 size: 15 residues. The germline V gene encodes CDR1 SEHNR and CDR2 FQNEAQ (reference sequence). DNA of the CDR3: TGTGCCAGCAGTCCGACGGGTAGCGGGAACTACGAGCAGTGCTTC. Protein: CASSPTGSGNYEQCF.

Comments on this clonotype: Since a much larger clone is just one base distant, this may be a read error. V usage is TRBV2 and J usage is TRBJ2-5, with TRBD1 matching 9 bases. The CDR3 has 16 residues. The ends lost 3 bases at V and 4 bases at J; junction bases unmatched: 9. Germline CDR1 SNHLY, CDR2 FYNNEI. The DNA for the CDR3 is TGTGCCAGCAGTGACGCGGGTTGGACAGGGGCAGAGACCCAGTACTTC. Amino acids: CASSDAGWTGAETQYF.

The rearrangement joins TRBV19 to TRBJ1-2; 7 bases match TRBD1. The CDR3 spans 14 residues. Germline V gene data show CDR1 as LNHDA and CDR2 as SQIVND (reference sequence). Trimming at V came to 3 bases and at J to 5 bases, leaving 6 bases not matched to a gene. The CDR3 region has the DNA TGTGCCAGTAGTATCCTCGACAGGGTTTATGGCTACACCTTC. As protein: CASSILDRVYGYTF.

This clonotype was recorded at least ten times. The V gene is TRBV18, the J gene TRBJ1-1; 7 bases are a match to TRBD1. This CDR3 comprises 15 residues. Germline loops: CDR1 KGHSH, CDR2 LQKENI. V gave up 3 bases and J gave up 4 bases; unmatched junction bases: 8. DNA of the CDR3: TGTGCCAGCTCACCTCCGACAGGGTTGGGCACTGAAGCTTTCTTT. It translates to CASSPPTGLGTEAFF.

This clonotype has more than one count but fewer than ten. The chain links TRBV20-1 to TRBJ1-2; 7 bases agree with TRBD1. With V trimmed by 3 bases and J by 1 base, 5 bases remained unmatched. Germline loops: CDR1 DFQATT, CDR2 SNEGSKA (reference sequence). The CDR3 runs 14 residues. This CDR3 reads CSARGDSSNYGYTF. For the CDR3, the DNA is TGCAGTGCTAGGGGGGACAGCAGTAACTATGGCTACACCTTC.

V is TRBV29-1 and J is TRBJ2-3; D gene unclear. The V end was cut by 7 bases, the J end by 5 bases, with 19 bases between. Germline lookup yields CDR1 SQVTM and CDR2 ANQGSEA. CDR3 size: 14 residues. The CDR3 is CSAALGEVIDTQYF. The CDR3 DNA reads TGCAGCGCGGCCTTAGGAGAGGTGATAGATACGCAGTATTTT.

This clonotype was picked up many times. The chain recombines TRBV3-1 with TRBJ2-2; 8 nucleotides align to TRBD1. From germline, CDR1 is LGHDT and CDR2 YNNKEL (reference sequence). V dropped 4 bases and J dropped 4; count of bases not matched to a gene: 5. The length of the CDR3 is 15 residues. This CDR3 is CASSPGQVSTGELFF. The DNA for the CDR3 is TGTGCCAGCAGCCCGGGACAGGTCAGCACCGGGGAGCTGTTTTTT.

This clonotype has a handful of counts. The genes are TRBV10-2 and TRBJ2-2; D call uncertain. The germline V gene encodes CDR1 WSHSY and CDR2 SAAADI. The ends were cut back, 8 bases at V and 2 bases at J, with 12 bases in the middle. CDR3 length: 14 residues. DNA of the CDR3: TGCGCCAGCGGTACTTTGGGTAACACCGGGGAGCTGTTTTTT. Amino acid sequence: CASGTLGNTGELFF.

This clonotype turned up a few times. The V gene is TRBV4-1, the J gene TRBJ2-4, with TRBD1 identical over 7 bases. CDR1 is MGHRA and CDR2 is YSYEKL in the germline V gene. V shed 5 bases, J shed 0 bases, and the junction held 7 bases outside the gene matches. The CDR3 sequence is 16 residues long. The CDR3 spells CASSTGTDLAKNIQYF. The DNA for the CDR3 is TGCGCCAGCAGCACGGGGACAGATCTAGCCAAAAACATTCAGTACTTC.

This clonotype occurred a few times. This chain joins TRBV19 and TRBJ2-3; 10 bases agree with TRBD2. After removal of 6 bases from V and 1 base from J, the junction contained 1 base not matched to a gene. The germline CDR1 and CDR2 sequences are LNHDA and SQIVND (reference sequence). The CDR3 runs to 14 residues. The CDR3 loop reads CASSGLAGTDTQYF. The CDR3 nucleotides are TGTGCCAGTAGCGGACTAGCGGGCACAGATACGCAGTATTTT. The full variable domain, rest sourced from reference TRBV19 and TRBJ2-3, is DGGITQSPKYLFRKEGQNVTLSCEQNLNHDAMYWYRQDPGQGLRLIYYSQIVNDFQKGDIAEGYSVSREKKESFPLTVTSAQKNPTAFYLCASSGLAGTDTQYFGPGTRLTVL.

Many counts were recorded for this clonotype. CDR3 coding DNA: TGTGCCAGTATATACGAGGGGGGCGAGCAGTACTTC. Translating gives CASIYEGGEQYF. This chain links TRBV18 with TRBJ2-7; the D gene could be TRBD1 or TRBD2 (6 bases each). Germline-derived CDR1 and CDR2 are KGHSH and LQKENI. The V and J ends lost 9 bases and 6 bases respectively, with 15 bases between them. CDR3 length: 12 amino acids.

The chain recombines TRBV5-1 with TRBJ1-6, with D perhaps matching TRBD1 (5 bases). The CDR3 extends over 15 amino acids. Germline V gene sequence: CDR1 SGHRS, CDR2 YFSETQ. V lost 2 bases and J lost 6, with 12 bases in between. CDR3 loop: CASSFVGPTNSPLHF. CDR3 DNA: TGCGCCAGCAGCTTTGTGGGACCGACTAATTCACCCCTCCACTTT.

The chain carries TRBV19 and TRBJ1-5; no firm D call. Trimming left V 3 bases short and J 3 bases short, with 18 bases between. The CDR3 has 17 residues. Germline values: CDR1 LNHDA, CDR2 SQIVND (reference sequence). The DNA of the CDR3 is TGTGCCAGTAGTATTAGCAGACCTAGAGTCACCAATCAGCCCCAGCATTTT. Protein sequence: CASSISRPRVTNQPQHF.

Many counts were recorded for this clonotype. This chain links TRBV12-3 or TRBV12-4 with TRBJ1-1; D is unresolved. V was shortened by 7 bases and J by 3 bases, with 9 bases between the two germline ends. This CDR3 region has 12 residues. For the CDR3, the DNA is TGTGCCAGCACCCTGCAGGACACTGAAGCTTTCTTT. This codes for CASTLQDTEAFF.

This clonotype came up many times. This rearrangement joins TRBV18 to TRBJ1-4; 9 bases are a match to TRBD1. The trim removed 2 bases at V and 13 bases at J, leaving 8 bases unmatched. This CDR3 spans 14 amino acids. CDR1 is KGHSH and CDR2 is LQKENI in the germline V gene. CDR3 region: CASSPVDRGRRLFF. DNA for the CDR3: TGTGCCAGCTCACCAGTGGACAGGGGAAGGCGACTGTTTTTT.

This clonotype has at least ten counts. CDR3 DNA: TGTGCCAGCAGTTACTCACGGACAGGGGCCTTAGGGACTGAAGCTTTCTTT. Its protein is CASSYSRTGALGTEAFF. The rearrangement uses TRBV6-5 and TRBJ1-1, with TRBD1 matching 9 bases. With 0 bases clipped from V and 5 bases from J, the junction kept 10 bases outside the gene matches. In germline, CDR1 is MNHEY, CDR2 SVGAGI. The CDR3 totals 17 residues.

This clonotype appeared many times. The junction departs from germline at one end; a sequencing error may be responsible. The chain carries TRBV11-2 and TRBJ2-7, with D uncertain. The CDR3 is made up of 13 amino acids. Germline CDR1 and CDR2: SGHAT and FQNNGV. The CDR3 protein is CASSQDWMYVQYF. The DNA for the CDR3 is TGTGCCAGCAGCCAAGACTGGATGTACGTGCAGTACTTC.

This clonotype was seen a handful of times. V is TRBV7-9 and J is TRBJ2-5, with D perhaps TRBD1 or TRBD2 (7 bases each). The CDR3 spans 15 residues. V was trimmed by 2 bases and J by 5 bases, leaving 15 bases between them. Germline V gene sequence: CDR1 SEHNR, CDR2 FQNEAQ (reference sequence). CDR3 coding DNA: TGTGCCAGCAGCTTATCGAACAGGGGAGGGGAGACCCAGTACTTC. Translation: CASSLSNRGGETQYF.

This clonotype has more than one count but fewer than ten. This chain connects TRBV19 to TRBJ1-4, with 11 positions matching TRBD1. V dropped 5 bases and J dropped 4; count of bases not matched to a gene: 3. Germline CDR1 is LNHDA and CDR2 is SQIVND (reference sequence). The CDR3 has 15 residues. CDR3 in DNA: TGTGCCAGTAGTCTGGACAGGGGGCGTAATGAAAAACTGTTTTTT. Translation gives CASSLDRGRNEKLFF.

This clonotype was observed at least ten times. V is TRBV6-2 or TRBV6-3 and J is TRBJ2-1, with D possibly being TRBD2 (7 bases). There are 16 residues in the CDR3. Trimming left V 6 bases short and J 2 bases short, with 17 bases between. Per the germline V gene, CDR1 is MNHEY and CDR2 is SVGEGT. This CDR3 is CASSGLGGVAYNEQFF. CDR3 bases: TGTGCCAGCAGCGGACTAGGGGGGGTCGCCTACAATGAGCAGTTCTTC.

This clonotype appeared many times. This chain connects TRBV7-2 to TRBJ2-1; 9 positions agree with TRBD1. V lost 6 bases, J lost 2 bases, and 5 bases stayed unmatched. The CDR3 spans 15 residues. Germline V gene data show CDR1 as SGHTA and CDR2 as FQGNSA. CDR3 region: CASRSDRGAYNEQFF. In DNA, the CDR3 is TGTGCCAGCAGATCAGACAGGGGGGCCTACAATGAGCAGTTCTTC.

This clonotype was detected only a few times. The gene calls are TRBV27 and TRBJ1-2, with D perhaps matching TRBD1 (6 bases). The CDR3 is 13 residues long. V was trimmed by 5 bases and J by 8 bases, leaving 15 bases between them. Germline CDR1 is MNHEY and CDR2 is SMNVEV (reference sequence). The DNA for the CDR3 is TGTGCCAGCAGTCGAGGGGGGGTGAGAGGCTACACCTTC. Protein sequence: CASSRGGVRGYTF.